The rows below give T cell receptor beta chains drawn from one sample of a study of early stage breast cancer tumors. Data came from immunoSEQ multiplex PCR; TCRdb stores just in-frame clones and leaves some out. The sample lists about 50,000 clones; about 77% were seen once. Sequencing used blood. All receptors come from a person aged 40 to 49 with breast cancer. CDR3s leave out the opening cysteine and the closing phenylalanine or tryptophan. The D gene is left open where the match is weak.

>TRBV27|TRBJ2-1|.
ASSFRGPYDEQF
>TRBV19|TRBJ2-5|.
ASSSTGAGGTQY
>TRBV7-9|TRBJ2-7|TRBD2
ASSLRLAGGSYEQY
>TRBV23-1|TRBJ2-7|.
ASSQSAQDRYEQY
>TRBV7-9|TRBJ2-1|.
ASLLGSYNEQF
>TRBV20-1|TRBJ2-5|.
SAGREETQY
>TRBV5-4|TRBJ2-1|.
ASSLDTGTYNEQF
>TRBV27|TRBJ2-3|TRBD2
ASSWTSRTDTQY
>TRBV7-9|TRBJ2-5|.
ASSFSHEPQY
>TRBV4-1|TRBJ2-3|TRBD1
ASSQDRQGVSDTQY
>TRBV7-2|TRBJ1-5|.
ASSVQDRPNQPQH
>TRBV19|TRBJ1-2|TRBD1
ATQTGRANYGYT
>TRBV11-2|TRBJ2-7|.
ASSLDLTKTYEQY
>TRBV30|TRBJ2-7|TRBD2
AWSGLAGASSYEQY
>TRBV6-1|TRBJ1-1|.
ASSVATVNTEAF
>TRBV5-1|TRBJ2-2|TRBD2
ASSDATSGSGELF
>TRBV27|TRBJ1-2|.
ASSLGVKTGGYT
>TRBV30|TRBJ1-2|.
AWRSLTLGGGYGYT
>TRBV7-2|TRBJ2-7|TRBD2
ASSLGLLAANYEQY
>TRBV11-2|TRBJ2-7|TRBD2
ASRRGTSGYYEQY
>TRBV6-5|TRBJ1-4|.
ASSDRSATNEKLF
>TRBV4-2|TRBJ2-1|.
ASSQDIMATYNEQF
>TRBV14|TRBJ1-4|.
ASSQEGRRLEKLF
>TRBV2|TRBJ2-5|.
ASNNQETQY
>TRBV27|TRBJ1-3|.
ASSLDWTSGNTIY
>TRBV11-2|TRBJ2-3|TRBD2
ASSQNGLAGVTRTDTQY
>TRBV5-1|TRBJ2-1|.
ASSWDVPNNEQF
>TRBV11-3|TRBJ1-2|.
ASSLKGWHGYT
>TRBV19|TRBJ1-2|.
ASLGPTWQTYGYT
>TRBV19|TRBJ1-5|.
ASSITGATNQPQH
>TRBV18|TRBJ2-1|TRBD1
ASSQLAGGANEQF
>TRBV4-1|TRBJ1-5|TRBD1
ASSQVTGGQPQH
>TRBV11-2|TRBJ1-1|.
ASSLVDTEAF
>TRBV19|TRBJ2-3|.
ASSKNLESQY
>TRBV4-2|TRBJ1-5|.
ASSQGRPWGNQPQH
>TRBV19|TRBJ2-6|.
ASSMWGSGANVLT
>TRBV30|TRBJ2-3|.
AWSRGTDTQY
>TRBV6-1|TRBJ1-2|.
ASSTDFSVGYT
>TRBV7-9|TRBJ1-3|.
ASSQGNTIY
>TRBV19|TRBJ2-1|TRBD1
ASSTRDRGLRETYNEQF
>TRBV7-2|TRBJ2-3|.
ASKAGLRTDTQY
>TRBV10-2|TRBJ2-5|TRBD2
ASSTRAVAGTYKKQETQY
>TRBV5-1|TRBJ1-1|TRBD1
ASRTSRDRGRTEAF
>TRBV29-1|TRBJ2-1|TRBD2
SGQGTSGRANEQF
>TRBV29-1|TRBJ1-1|TRBD1
SAGTGNTEAF